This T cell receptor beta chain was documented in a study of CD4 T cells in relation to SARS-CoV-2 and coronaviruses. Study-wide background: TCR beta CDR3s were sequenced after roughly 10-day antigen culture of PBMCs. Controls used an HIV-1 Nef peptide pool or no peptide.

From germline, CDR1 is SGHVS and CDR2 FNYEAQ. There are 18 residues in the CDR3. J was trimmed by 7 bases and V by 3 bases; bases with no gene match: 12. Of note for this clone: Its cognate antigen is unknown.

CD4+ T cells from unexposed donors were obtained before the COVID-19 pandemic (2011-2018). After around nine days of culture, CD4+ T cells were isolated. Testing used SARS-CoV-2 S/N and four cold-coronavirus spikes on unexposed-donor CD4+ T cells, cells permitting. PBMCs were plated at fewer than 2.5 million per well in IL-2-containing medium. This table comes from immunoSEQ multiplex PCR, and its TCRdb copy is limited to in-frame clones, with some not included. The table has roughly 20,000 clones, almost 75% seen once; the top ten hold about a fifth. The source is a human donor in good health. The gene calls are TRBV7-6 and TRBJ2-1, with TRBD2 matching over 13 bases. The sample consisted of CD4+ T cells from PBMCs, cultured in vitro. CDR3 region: CASSFSAPTSGGTNEQFF. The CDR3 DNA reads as TGTGCCAGCAGCTTTAGCGCCCCGACTAGCGGGGGGACGAATGAGCAGTTCTTC.